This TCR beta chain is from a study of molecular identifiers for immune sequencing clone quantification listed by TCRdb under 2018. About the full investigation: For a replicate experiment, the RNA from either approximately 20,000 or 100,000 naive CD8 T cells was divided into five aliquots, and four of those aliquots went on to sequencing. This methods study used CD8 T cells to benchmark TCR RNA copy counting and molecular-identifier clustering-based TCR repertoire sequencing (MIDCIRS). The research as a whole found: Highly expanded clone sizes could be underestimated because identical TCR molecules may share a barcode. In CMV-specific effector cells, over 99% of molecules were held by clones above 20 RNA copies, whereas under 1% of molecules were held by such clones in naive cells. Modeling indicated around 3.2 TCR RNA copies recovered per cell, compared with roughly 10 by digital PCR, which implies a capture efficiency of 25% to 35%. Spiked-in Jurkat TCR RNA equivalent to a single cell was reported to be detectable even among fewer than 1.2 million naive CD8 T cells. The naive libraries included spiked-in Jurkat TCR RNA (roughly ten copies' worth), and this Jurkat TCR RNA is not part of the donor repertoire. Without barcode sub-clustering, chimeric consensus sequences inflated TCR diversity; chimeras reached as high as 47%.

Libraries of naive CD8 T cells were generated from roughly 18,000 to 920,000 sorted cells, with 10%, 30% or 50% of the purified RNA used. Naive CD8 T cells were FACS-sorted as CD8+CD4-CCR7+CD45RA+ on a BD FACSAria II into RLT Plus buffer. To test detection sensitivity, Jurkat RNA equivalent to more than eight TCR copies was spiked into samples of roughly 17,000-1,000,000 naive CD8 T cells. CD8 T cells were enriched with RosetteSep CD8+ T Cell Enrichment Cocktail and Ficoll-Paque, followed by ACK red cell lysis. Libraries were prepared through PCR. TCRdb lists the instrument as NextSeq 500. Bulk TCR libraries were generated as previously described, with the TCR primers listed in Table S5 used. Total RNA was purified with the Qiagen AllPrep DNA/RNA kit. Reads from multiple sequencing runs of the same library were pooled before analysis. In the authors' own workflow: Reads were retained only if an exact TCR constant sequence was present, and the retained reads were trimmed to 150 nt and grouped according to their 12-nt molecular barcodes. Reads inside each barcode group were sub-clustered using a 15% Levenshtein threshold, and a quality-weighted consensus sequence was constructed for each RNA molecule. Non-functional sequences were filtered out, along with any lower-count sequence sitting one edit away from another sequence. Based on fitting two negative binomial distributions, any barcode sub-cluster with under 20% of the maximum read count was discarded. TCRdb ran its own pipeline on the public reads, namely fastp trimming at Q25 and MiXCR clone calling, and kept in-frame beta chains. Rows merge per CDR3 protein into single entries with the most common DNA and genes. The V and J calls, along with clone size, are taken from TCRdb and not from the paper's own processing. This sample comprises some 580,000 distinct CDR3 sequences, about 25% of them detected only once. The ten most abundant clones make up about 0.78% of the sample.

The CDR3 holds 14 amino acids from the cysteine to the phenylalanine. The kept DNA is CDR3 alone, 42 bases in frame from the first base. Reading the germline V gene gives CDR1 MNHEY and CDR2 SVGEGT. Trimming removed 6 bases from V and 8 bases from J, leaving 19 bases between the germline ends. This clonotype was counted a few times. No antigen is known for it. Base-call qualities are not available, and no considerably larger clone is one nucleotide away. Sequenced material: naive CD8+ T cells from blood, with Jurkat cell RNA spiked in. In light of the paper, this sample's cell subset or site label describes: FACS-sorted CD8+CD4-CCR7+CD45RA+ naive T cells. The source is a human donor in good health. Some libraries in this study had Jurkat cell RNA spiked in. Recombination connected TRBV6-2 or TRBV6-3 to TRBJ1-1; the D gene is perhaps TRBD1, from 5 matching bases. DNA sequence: TGTGCCAGCAGCCGGGCAGGGTTTTTTGAGGAAGCTTTCTTT. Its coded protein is CASSRAGFFEEAFF.